This entry lists 6 T cell receptor beta chains sequenced from one sample in a study of response to subunit inactivated influenza vaccine. TCRdb re-analysed the RT-PCR reads in MiXCR, keeping a single row per CDR3 protein. The data show around 570,000 distinct CDR3 sequences, around 8% seen once. The sequencing used PBMCs from blood, collected less than 30 months after vaccination. These receptors were collected from a man between 50 and 69 years old who received an inactivated influenza vaccine.

This clonotype was seen at least ten times. This chain uses TRBV29-1 with TRBJ1-5; 10 bases match TRBD1. V dropped 4 bases and J dropped 4; count of bases not matched to a gene: 4. Germline lookup yields CDR1 SQVTM and CDR2 ANQGSEA. The length of the CDR3 is 14 residues. CDR3 in DNA: TGCAGCGTTGGGGGGGACAGGGGAAATCAGCCCCAGCATTTT. Translating gives CSVGGDRGNQPQHF.

This sequence joins TRBV10-2 and TRBJ2-1; 9 bases map to TRBD1. The CDR3 is made up of 16 amino acids. CDR1 is WSHSY, CDR2 SAAADI, per germline. The V gene end was trimmed by 0 bases and the J gene end by 5 bases; junction bases not matched to a gene: 5. The CDR3 here is CASSESTGGRNNEQFF. CDR3 in DNA: TGCGCCAGCAGTGAGTCGACAGGGGGAAGAAACAATGAGCAGTTCTTC.

The sample holds many counts of this clonotype. The chain is built from TRBV10-3 and TRBJ2-3, with 7 bases matching TRBD1. The trim removed 2 bases at V and 2 bases at J, leaving 4 bases unmatched. Germline V gene data show CDR1 as ENHRY and CDR2 as SYGVKD. The length of the CDR3 is 15 residues. CDR3 nucleotide sequence: TGTGCCATCAGTGAGACAGGGGCTACCACAGATACGCAGTATTTT. This gives the protein CAISETGATTDTQYF.

The rearrangement links TRBV21-1 to TRBJ2-5; the table's D call, TRBD1, has no DNA check behind it. TRBV21-1 constitutes a pseudogene. CDR3 size: 14 residues. The CDR3 loop is CASSTDRAGETQYF. DNA of the CDR3: TGTGCCAGCAGCACGGACAGGGCCGGAGAGACCCAGTACTTC.

The CDR3 region is CSASVPGHLYGYTF. The CDR3 nucleotides read TGCAGTGCTAGTGTTCCGGGACACCTTTATGGCTACACCTTC. The J gene is TRBJ1-2, the V gene TRBV20-1; maybe TRBD1 (6 bases). Germline CDR1 DFQATT, CDR2 SNEGSKA (reference sequence). The V end was cut by 3 bases, the J end by 5 bases, with 16 bases between. The CDR3 sequence is 14 residues long.

This clonotype was seen repeatedly, ten times or more. The rearrangement joins TRBV14 to TRBJ2-3; TRBD2 aligns across 7 bases. Germline V gene data show CDR1 as SGHDN and CDR2 as FVKESK. The CDR3 spans 15 residues. J was trimmed by 2 bases and V by 0 bases; bases with no gene match: 2. This chain's CDR3 is CASSQDSGTTDTQYF. The CDR3 coding sequence is TGTGCCAGCAGCCAAGACAGCGGGACCACAGATACGCAGTATTTT.